These 28 T cell receptor beta chains originate from one sample sequenced in a study of shared T cell receptors in the human thymus. Clones were sequenced by immunoSEQ multiplex PCR, and TCRdb holds only the in-frame ones, with some missing. The sample has under 450,000 clones, approximately 95% seen once; the top ten hold approximately 0.02%. The sequenced material came from thymocytes. These receptors came from a human donor.

This clone was seen more than once but under ten times. This rearrangement joins TRBV6-1 to TRBJ2-5; 7 nucleotides agree with TRBD2. Unmatched junction bases numbered 12, after V lost 6 bases and J lost 5 bases. CDR3 length equals 15 residues. CDR1 is MNHNS and CDR2 is SASEGT in the germline V gene. The CDR3 coding sequence is TGTGCCAGCAGCTCTTCGGGACTAAGTGGGGAGACCCAGTACTTC. This translates into CASSSSGLSGETQYF.

This chain connects TRBV28 to TRBJ1-4; D unresolved. Germline-derived CDR1 and CDR2 are MDHEN and SYDVKM. The CDR3 covers 13 residues. Deletions cut 11 bases from V and 8 bases from J, with 18 bases between. CDR3 amino acids: CASREAVREKLFF. CDR3 in DNA: TGTGCCTCCCGGGAGGCAGTGAGGGAAAAACTGTTTTTT.

The gene calls are TRBV6-1 and TRBJ1-2; TRBD1 aligns across 8 bases. This CDR3 is 13 amino acids long. J was trimmed by 5 bases and V by 6 bases; bases with no gene match: 5. CDR1 is MNHNS, CDR2 SASEGT, per germline. CDR3 residues: CASSDTGGYGYTF. CDR3 bases: TGTGCCAGCAGCGACACAGGGGGGTATGGCTACACCTTC.

CDR3: CASSAWAPRQGVPYEQYF. CDR3 coding DNA: TGTGCCAGCAGCGCCTGGGCACCGAGACAGGGGGTTCCCTACGAGCAGTACTTC. This sequence joins TRBV9 and TRBJ2-7; the match to TRBD1 covers 9 bases. Germline V gene data show CDR1 as SGDLS and CDR2 as YYNGEE. V was pared by 3 bases and J by 2 bases, with 15 bases of the junction left unmatched. The CDR3 runs 18 residues.

The chain carries TRBV10-3 and TRBJ1-2; tentatively, D is TRBD1 (5 bases). Trimming took 4 bases from V and 9 from J, leaving 9 bases between them. The CDR3 extends over 11 amino acids. The germline V gene encodes CDR1 ENHRY and CDR2 SYGVKD. CDR3 amino acids: CAISGDSRYTF. The DNA of the CDR3 is TGTGCCATCAGTGGAGACAGTCGCTACACCTTC.

The chain recombines TRBV4-3 with TRBJ2-1, with a possible D match to TRBD2 (5 bases). The V gene's germline CDR1 is LGHNA and CDR2 YSLEER. The CDR3 loop spans 16 amino acids. The V end was cut by 4 bases, the J end by 0 bases, with 13 bases between. The DNA for the CDR3 is TGCGCCAGCAGCCCAATACTAGGTGACTCCTACAATGAGCAGTTCTTC. Amino acids: CASSPILGDSYNEQFF.

The chain joins TRBV30 to TRBJ2-7; 9 bases line up with TRBD2. V gave up 3 bases and J gave up 0 bases; unmatched junction bases: 9. Germline V gene lookup returns CDR1 GTSNPN and CDR2 SVGIG (reference sequence). The CDR3 is 16 amino acids. The CDR3 protein is CAWRFGLAGYSYEQYF. The CDR3 nucleotides are TGTGCCTGGAGGTTTGGCCTAGCGGGGTACTCCTACGAGCAGTACTTC.

The genes are TRBV5-1 and TRBJ1-1; tentatively, D is TRBD1 (5 bases). Germline values: CDR1 SGHRS, CDR2 YFSETQ. V was trimmed by 2 bases and J by 4 bases, leaving 12 bases between them. The CDR3 runs 14 residues. The CDR3, as DNA: TGCGCCAGCAGCTTCGGGGGAGCCCCCACTGAAGCTTTCTTT. Protein sequence: CASSFGGAPTEAFF.

The rearrangement links TRBV11-1 to TRBJ1-1; a possible D gene is TRBD1 (5 bases). From germline, CDR1 is SGHAT and CDR2 FQDESV (reference sequence). V was shortened by 4 bases and J by 1 base, with 19 bases between the two germline ends. The CDR3 spans 17 residues. CDR3 in DNA: TGTGCCAGCAGCTCCCCGGGACCCAGAAGGCGGAACACTGAAGCTTTCTTT. Translating gives CASSSPGPRRRNTEAFF.

The chain links TRBV5-6 to TRBJ2-3, with 13 nucleotides matching TRBD2. CDR3 length equals 16 residues. The germline gives CDR1 SGHDT, CDR2 YYEEEE. Unmatched junction bases numbered 5, after V lost 5 bases and J lost 2 bases. For the CDR3, the DNA is TGTGCCAGCAGGAAGGGACTAGCGGGACCCACAGATACGCAGTATTTT. Translated: CASRKGLAGPTDTQYF.

This chain uses TRBV28 with TRBJ2-7; the D call may be TRBD1 or TRBD2 (5 bases each). The CDR3 sequence is 17 residues long. Trimming stripped 6 bases from V and 3 bases from J, with 24 bases between. Germline V gene lookup returns CDR1 MDHEN and CDR2 SYDVKM. In nucleotides, the CDR3 is TGTGCCAGCAGGTTCAGGGCCGGGGCCTCCGAGGGCTACGAGCAGTACTTC. Its translation is CASRFRAGASEGYEQYF.

CDR3 nucleotides: TGTGCCAGTAGTATAGGGTGGGGACAGGGAGCTGAAGCTTTCTTT. Translated: CASSIGWGQGAEAFF. This chain joins TRBV19 and TRBJ1-1, with TRBD1 matching over 9 bases. V dropped 1 base and J dropped 6; count of bases not matched to a gene: 6. Germline CDR1 LNHDA, CDR2 SQIVND (reference sequence). The CDR3 length is 15 residues. The variable domain in full, with the rest retrieved from reference TRBV19 and TRBJ1-1, is DGGITQSPKYLFRKEGQNVTLSCEQNLNHDAMYWYRQDPGQGLRLIYYSQIVNDFQKGDIAEGYSVSREKKESFPLTVTSAQKNPTAFYLCASSIGWGQGAEAFFGQGTRLTVV.

The chain joins TRBV7-9 to TRBJ2-2, with D possibly TRBD2 on 6 matching bases. V lost 5 bases to trimming and J lost 1 base, with 11 bases between them. This CDR3 is built from 15 residues. Germline V CDR1 and CDR2: SEHNR, FQNEAQ (reference sequence). The CDR3 nucleotides read TGTGCCAGCAGCCTGCGGGACGGGAACACCGGGGAGCTGTTTTTT. This encodes CASSLRDGNTGELFF.

The chain combines TRBV27 with TRBJ2-1; D is unresolved. The ends were cut back, 3 bases at V and 2 bases at J, with 11 bases in the middle. The germline V gene has CDR1 MNHEY and CDR2 SMNVEV (reference sequence). The CDR3 has 15 residues. DNA for the CDR3: TGTGCCAGCAGTTTGGTGGACGGTCCCTACAATGAGCAGTTCTTC. Amino acids: CASSLVDGPYNEQFF.

The chain has TRBV2 and TRBJ2-1; 7 bases align to TRBD2. Germline assignment: CDR1 SNHLY and CDR2 FYNNEI. This CDR3 is built from 13 residues. J gave up 9 bases and V 6 bases, and 8 bases lay outside the gene matches. As DNA, the CDR3 is TGTGCCAGCAGGGGCAGAAGCGGGACTGAGCAGTTCTTC. It translates to CASRGRSGTEQFF.

The chain uses TRBV7-9 and TRBJ1-5; no definite D call. The germline V and J ends were trimmed by 5 bases and 1 base, with 15 bases remaining between them. Germline V gene data show CDR1 as SEHNR and CDR2 as FQNEAQ (reference sequence). The CDR3 consists of 16 residues. The CDR3 protein is CASSHNEEPSNQPQHF. The CDR3 coding sequence is TGTGCCAGCAGCCACAACGAAGAGCCCAGCAATCAGCCCCAGCATTTT.

This clone occurred once. The chain couples TRBV6-5 to TRBJ2-4, with D perhaps matching TRBD1 or TRBD2 (6 bases each). The CDR3 runs to 16 residues. Germline-derived CDR1 and CDR2 are MNHEY and SVGAGI. V was cut by 0 bases and J by 0 bases, with 9 bases left in between. This CDR3 is CASSYSRGLAKNIQYF. In DNA, the CDR3 is TGTGCCAGCAGTTACTCCCGGGGGCTAGCCAAAAACATTCAGTACTTC.

The chain couples TRBV2 to TRBJ2-5; 11 bases agree with TRBD1. The CDR3 has 18 residues. The V gene end was trimmed by 10 bases and the J gene end by 2 bases; junction bases not matched to a gene: 18. Germline V lookup: CDR1 SNHLY, CDR2 FYNNEI. CDR3 loop: CAIRPRDRGSRWQETQYF. CDR3 coding DNA: TGTGCCATCCGCCCCCGGGACAGGGGGTCTAGGTGGCAAGAGACCCAGTACTTC.

This clone was counted once. The conserved phenylalanine or tryptophan is not found at the CDR3 terminus, so this likely reflects a read error. The gene calls are TRBV15 and TRBJ1-2; D remains unclear. Trimming stripped 0 bases from V and 4 bases from J, with 15 bases between. Germline CDR1 and CDR2: LNHNV and YYDKDF (reference sequence). This CDR3 has 16 amino acids. The CDR3 is CATSRDLGSHVYGYTL. DNA for the CDR3: TGTGCCACCAGCAGAGATCTCGGGAGTCATGTCTATGGCTACACCCTC.

The chain carries TRBV27 and TRBJ2-7; D uncertain. Between the trimmed V and J ends, which lost 5 bases and 5 bases, there was a span of 10 bases. Germline CDR1 reads MNHEY; CDR2 reads SMNVEV (reference sequence). This CDR3 spans 12 amino acids. The CDR3 region is CASSNSSHEQYF. The DNA of the CDR3 is TGTGCCAGCAGTAACAGTAGCCACGAGCAGTACTTC.

The chain couples TRBV7-2 to TRBJ1-2; 8 bases align to TRBD1. V shed 4 bases, J shed 8 bases, and the junction held 9 bases outside the gene matches. CDR1 SGHTA and CDR2 FQGNSA come from the germline V gene. The CDR3 covers 14 residues. The CDR3: CASSWDDRGRGYTF. The CDR3 DNA follows: TGTGCCAGCAGCTGGGACGACAGGGGCCGAGGCTACACCTTC.

To note about this clone: A read error is likely, as this CDR3 ends without the conserved phenylalanine or tryptophan. The DNA is omitted, as the CDR3 cannot be located on it reliably, and the CDR3 follows TCRdb's listing. This chain joins TRBV20-1 and TRBJ1-2. The germline CDR1 and CDR2 sequences are DFQATT and SNEGSKA (reference sequence). The CDR3 sequence runs 10 residues, both termini included. CDR3 in amino acids: CSAKGMALPP.

V and J are TRBV4-1 and TRBJ2-1, with a possible D match to TRBD1 (6 bases). The CDR3 runs to 13 residues. CDR1 is MGHRA and CDR2 is YSYEKL in the germline V gene. V lost 0 bases and J 10 bases, leaving 10 bases between the germline ends. CDR3 in DNA: TGCGCCAGCAGCCAAGATACCGGACAGGAGCAGTTCTTC. Encoded protein: CASSQDTGQEQFF.

This chain uses TRBV7-3 with TRBJ2-7; 7 bases fit TRBD2. The CDR3 consists of 18 residues. After removal of 3 bases from V and 2 bases from J, the junction contained 16 bases not matched to a gene. Germline V gene sequence: CDR1 SGHTA, CDR2 FQGTGA. The CDR3 is CASSFGGELPGLPYEQYF. In DNA form, the CDR3 reads TGTGCCAGCAGCTTTGGGGGGGAGCTTCCGGGCCTACCCTACGAGCAGTACTTC.

This chain connects TRBV18 to TRBJ2-5, with D hard to call. CDR1 KGHSH and CDR2 LQKENI come from the germline V gene. Trimming pared 5 bases from V and 6 bases from J, leaving 13 bases between. The CDR3 has 13 residues. The CDR3 DNA reads TGTGCCAGCTCAACCTGGGTCCGAAAGACCCAGTACTTC. Translation gives CASSTWVRKTQYF.

This chain uses TRBV6-1 with TRBJ1-2, with D perhaps TRBD1 (5 bases). Germline V gene data show CDR1 as MNHNS and CDR2 as SASEGT. Trimming stripped 6 bases from V and 8 bases from J, with 19 bases between. The CDR3 contains 14 residues. CDR3 residues: CASRSGTAYVGYTF. CDR3 DNA sequence: TGTGCCAGCAGGTCCGGGACCGCCTACGTCGGCTACACCTTC.

The rearrangement joins TRBV19 to TRBJ1-5; 8 bases align to TRBD1. Trimming removed 7 bases from V and 4 bases from J; junction bases left unmatched: 12. Germline loops: CDR1 LNHDA, CDR2 SQIVND (reference sequence). The CDR3 sequence is 16 residues long. The CDR3 DNA reads TGTGCCAGTATCTTAGATGGGAACAGGGGGAATCAGCCCCAGCATTTT. Translated, it gives CASILDGNRGNQPQHF.

Written as DNA, the CDR3 is TGCAGCGTTGGAGAAGGGTTTCAGCCCCAGCATTTT. It translates to CSVGEGFQPQHF. This chain connects TRBV29-1 to TRBJ1-5, with unresolved D. Germline CDR1 SQVTM, CDR2 ANQGSEA. Trimming took off 4 bases at V and 6 bases at J, with 10 bases between the two ends. This CDR3 has 12 residues.